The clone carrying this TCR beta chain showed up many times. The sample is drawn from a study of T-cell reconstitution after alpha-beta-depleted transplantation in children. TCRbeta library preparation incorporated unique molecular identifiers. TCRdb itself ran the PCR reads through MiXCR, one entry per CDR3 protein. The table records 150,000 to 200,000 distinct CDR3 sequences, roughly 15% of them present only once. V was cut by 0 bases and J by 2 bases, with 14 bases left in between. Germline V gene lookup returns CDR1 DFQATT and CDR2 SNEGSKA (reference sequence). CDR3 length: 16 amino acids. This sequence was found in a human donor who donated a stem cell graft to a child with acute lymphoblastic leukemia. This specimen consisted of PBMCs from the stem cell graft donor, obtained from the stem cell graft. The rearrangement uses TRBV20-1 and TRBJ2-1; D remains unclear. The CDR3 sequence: CSARDHGRSPYNEQFF. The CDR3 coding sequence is TGCAGTGCTAGAGATCATGGTCGTTCCCCCTACAATGAGCAGTTCTTC.